The source of this T cell receptor (beta chain) is a study of cytomegalovirus exposure and HLA in healthy donors. Overall study findings and caveats: Reportedly, a later analysis found an Asian-associated ancestry cluster had fewer N-insertions than the roughly 700-donor mean.

Trimming removed 0 bases from V and 3 bases from J, with 16 bases in between. Per the germline V gene, CDR1 is LGHNA and CDR2 is YNFKEQ. The CDR3 runs to 17 residues. A word on this clone: Its specificity is unknown.

The primer mix had 60 Vbeta and 13 Jbeta primers. Some clones are missing from TCRdb's copy, which holds only in-frame ones; the method was immunoSEQ multiplex PCR. Here the sample spans over 110,000 clones, about 84% being singletons. The chain couples TRBV4-2 to TRBJ2-3, with a possible D match to TRBD2 (6 bases). The material sequenced was PBMCs. This receptor was obtained from a woman aged 40 to 55 in good health and CMV-seropositive. The CDR3 protein is CASSQDGTGAGTDTQYF. The CDR3 DNA reads TGTGCCAGCAGCCAAGATGGGACGGGAGCAGGAACAGATACGCAGTATTTT.